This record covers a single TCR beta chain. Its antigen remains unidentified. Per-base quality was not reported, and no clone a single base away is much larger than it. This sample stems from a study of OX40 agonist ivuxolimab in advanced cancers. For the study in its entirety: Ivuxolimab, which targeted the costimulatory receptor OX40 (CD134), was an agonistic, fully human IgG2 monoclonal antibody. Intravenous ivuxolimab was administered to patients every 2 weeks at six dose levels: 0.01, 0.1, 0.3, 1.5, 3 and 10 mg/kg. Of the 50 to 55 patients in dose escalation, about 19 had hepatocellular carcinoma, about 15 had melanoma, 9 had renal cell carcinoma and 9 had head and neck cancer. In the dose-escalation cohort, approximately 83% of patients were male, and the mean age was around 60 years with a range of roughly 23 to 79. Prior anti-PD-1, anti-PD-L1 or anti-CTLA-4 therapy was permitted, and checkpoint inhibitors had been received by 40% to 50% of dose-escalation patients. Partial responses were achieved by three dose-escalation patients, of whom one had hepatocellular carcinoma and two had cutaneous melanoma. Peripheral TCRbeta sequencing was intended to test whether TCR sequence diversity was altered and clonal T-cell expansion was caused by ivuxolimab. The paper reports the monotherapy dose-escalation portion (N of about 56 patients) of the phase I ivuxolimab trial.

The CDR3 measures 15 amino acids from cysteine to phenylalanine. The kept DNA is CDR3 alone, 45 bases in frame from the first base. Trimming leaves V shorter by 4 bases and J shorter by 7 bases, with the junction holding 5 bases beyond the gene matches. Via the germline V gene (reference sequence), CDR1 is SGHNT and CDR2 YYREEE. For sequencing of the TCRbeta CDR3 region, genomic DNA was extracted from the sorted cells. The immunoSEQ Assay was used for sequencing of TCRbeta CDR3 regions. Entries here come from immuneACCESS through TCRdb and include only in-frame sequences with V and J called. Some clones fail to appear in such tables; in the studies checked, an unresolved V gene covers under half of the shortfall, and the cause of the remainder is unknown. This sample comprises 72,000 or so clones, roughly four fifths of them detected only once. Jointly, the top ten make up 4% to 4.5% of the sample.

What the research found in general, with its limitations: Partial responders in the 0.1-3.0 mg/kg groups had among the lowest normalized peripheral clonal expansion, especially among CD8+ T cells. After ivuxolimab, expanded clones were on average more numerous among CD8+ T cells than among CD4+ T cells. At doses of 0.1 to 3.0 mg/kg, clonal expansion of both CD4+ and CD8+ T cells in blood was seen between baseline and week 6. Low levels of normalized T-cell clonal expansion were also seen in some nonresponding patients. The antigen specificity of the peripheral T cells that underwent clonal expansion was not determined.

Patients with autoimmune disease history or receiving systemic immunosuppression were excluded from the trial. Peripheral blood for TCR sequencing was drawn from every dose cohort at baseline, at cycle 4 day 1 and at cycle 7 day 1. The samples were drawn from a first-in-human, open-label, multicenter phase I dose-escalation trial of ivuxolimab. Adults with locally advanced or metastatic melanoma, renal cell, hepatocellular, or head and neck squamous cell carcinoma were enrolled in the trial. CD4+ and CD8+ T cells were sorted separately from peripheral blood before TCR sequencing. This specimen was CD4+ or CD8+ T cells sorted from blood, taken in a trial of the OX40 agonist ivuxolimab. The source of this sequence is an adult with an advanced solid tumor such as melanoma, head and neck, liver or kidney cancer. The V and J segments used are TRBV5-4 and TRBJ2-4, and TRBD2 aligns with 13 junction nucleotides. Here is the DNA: TGTGCCAGCAGCCCACTAGCGGGGGGGCGGAACATTCAGTACTTC. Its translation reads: CASSPLAGGRNIQYF.